The clone carrying this T cell receptor (beta chain) was detected a few times. The antigen remains undetermined. This sample is part of a study of beta chain features in type 1 diabetes. Study-wide results and limits: Fewer junction insertions and more nucleotide deletions appeared in type 1 diabetes patients. Equally in patients and controls, PCR might preferentially amplify shorter templates. Among all four CD4+ subsets, Type 1 diabetes patients had TCRB CDR3s that were moderately but significantly shorter. Any HLA effect on TCRB rearrangement was left unresolved by small sub-analyses.

Expressed TCRB transcripts got sequenced, as all isolated RNA was reverse transcribed. Measured with immunoSEQ multiplex PCR; TCRdb has only the in-frame clones, and not every one. The sample holds hundreds of thousands of clones; around 15% are singletons and the top ten take just under 0.04%. The TCR sequence derives from a young man with type 1 diabetes. Sequenced: naive CD4+ T cells from blood.

The DNA for the CDR3 is TGTGCCAGCAGCGACGGAGGGAGAGCTAACTATGGCTACACCTTC. Translated: CASSDGGRANYGYTF. V gene TRBV9 combines with J gene TRBJ1-2; D unresolved. The germline CDR1 and CDR2 sequences are SGDLS and YYNGEE. The CDR3 has 15 amino acids. V was trimmed by 3 bases and J by 0 bases, leaving 12 bases between them.